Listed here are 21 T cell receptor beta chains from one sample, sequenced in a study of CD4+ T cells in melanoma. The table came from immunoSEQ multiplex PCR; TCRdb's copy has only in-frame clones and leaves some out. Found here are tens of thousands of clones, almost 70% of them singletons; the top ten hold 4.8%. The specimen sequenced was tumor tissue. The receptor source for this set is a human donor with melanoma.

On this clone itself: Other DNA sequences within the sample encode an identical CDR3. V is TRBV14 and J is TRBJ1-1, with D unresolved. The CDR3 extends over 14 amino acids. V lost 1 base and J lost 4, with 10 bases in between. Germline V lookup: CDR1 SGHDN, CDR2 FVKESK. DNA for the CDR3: TGTGCCAGCAGCCAAGGTGGCCGAGGCACTGAAGCTTTCTTT. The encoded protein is CASSQGGRGTEAFF.

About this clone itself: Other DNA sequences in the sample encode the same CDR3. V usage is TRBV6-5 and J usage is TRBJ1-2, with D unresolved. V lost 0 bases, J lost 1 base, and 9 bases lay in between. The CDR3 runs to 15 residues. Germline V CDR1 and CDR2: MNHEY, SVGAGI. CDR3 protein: CASSYSGRSNYGYTF. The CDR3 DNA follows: TGTGCCAGCAGTTACTCGGGTCGGAGTAACTATGGCTACACCTTC.

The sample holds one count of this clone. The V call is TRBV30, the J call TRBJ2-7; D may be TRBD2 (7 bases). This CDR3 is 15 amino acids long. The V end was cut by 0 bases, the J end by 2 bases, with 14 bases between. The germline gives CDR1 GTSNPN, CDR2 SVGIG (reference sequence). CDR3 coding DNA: TGTGCCTGGAGTGTAAAGGGGGGGCCCCCCTACGAGCAGTACTTC. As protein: CAWSVKGGPPYEQYF.

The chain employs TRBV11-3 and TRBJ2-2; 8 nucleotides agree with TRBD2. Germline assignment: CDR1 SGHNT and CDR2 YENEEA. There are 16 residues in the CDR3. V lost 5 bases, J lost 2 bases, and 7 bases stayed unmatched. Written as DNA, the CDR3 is TGTGCCAGCAGCCCGAGGGGGACTAGTAACACCGGGGAGCTGTTTTTT. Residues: CASSPRGTSNTGELFF.

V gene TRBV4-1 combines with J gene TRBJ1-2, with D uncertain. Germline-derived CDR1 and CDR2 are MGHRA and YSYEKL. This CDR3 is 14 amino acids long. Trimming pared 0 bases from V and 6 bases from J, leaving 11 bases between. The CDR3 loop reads CASSQDTLPDGYTF. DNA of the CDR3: TGCGCCAGCAGCCAAGACACGCTACCCGATGGCTACACCTTC.

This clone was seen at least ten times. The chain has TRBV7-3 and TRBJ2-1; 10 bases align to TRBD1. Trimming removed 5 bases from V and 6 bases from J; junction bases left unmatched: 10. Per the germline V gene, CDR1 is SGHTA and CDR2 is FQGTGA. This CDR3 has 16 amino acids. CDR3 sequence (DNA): TGTGCCAGCAGCAACCGGGACAGGGGCGGTGGCAATGAGCAGTTCTTC. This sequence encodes CASSNRDRGGGNEQFF.

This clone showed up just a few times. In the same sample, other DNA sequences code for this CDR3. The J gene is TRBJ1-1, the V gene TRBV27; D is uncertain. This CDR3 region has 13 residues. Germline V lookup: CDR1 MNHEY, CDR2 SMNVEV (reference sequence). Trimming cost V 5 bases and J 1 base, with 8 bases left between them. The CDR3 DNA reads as TGTGCCAGCAGTCTACGAAGGAACACTGAAGCTTTCTTT. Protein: CASSLRRNTEAFF.

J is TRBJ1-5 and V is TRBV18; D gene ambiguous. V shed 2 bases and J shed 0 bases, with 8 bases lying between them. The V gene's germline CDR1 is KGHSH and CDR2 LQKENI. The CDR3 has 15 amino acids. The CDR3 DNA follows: TGTGCCAGCTCACCAGTCTACAATAGCAATCAGCCCCAGCATTTT. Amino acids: CASSPVYNSNQPQHF.

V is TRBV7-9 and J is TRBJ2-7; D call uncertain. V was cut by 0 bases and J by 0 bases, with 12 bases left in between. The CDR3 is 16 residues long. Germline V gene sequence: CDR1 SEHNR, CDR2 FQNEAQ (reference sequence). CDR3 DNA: TGTGCCAGCAGCTTAGCGCTGGCCCTCCTCTCCTACGAGCAGTACTTC. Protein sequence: CASSLALALLSYEQYF.

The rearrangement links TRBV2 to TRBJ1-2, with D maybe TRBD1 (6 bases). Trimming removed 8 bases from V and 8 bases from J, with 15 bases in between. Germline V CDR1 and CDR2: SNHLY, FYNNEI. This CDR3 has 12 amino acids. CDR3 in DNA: TGTGCCAGCCTGGAAACAGGGTACGGCTACACCTTC. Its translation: CASLETGYGYTF.

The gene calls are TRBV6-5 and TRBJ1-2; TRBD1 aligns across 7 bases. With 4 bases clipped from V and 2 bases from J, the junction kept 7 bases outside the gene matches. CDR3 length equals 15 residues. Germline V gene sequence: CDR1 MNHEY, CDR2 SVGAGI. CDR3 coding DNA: TGTGCCAGCAGTTGGGACAGACCTTCAAACTATGGCTACACCTTC. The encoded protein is CASSWDRPSNYGYTF.

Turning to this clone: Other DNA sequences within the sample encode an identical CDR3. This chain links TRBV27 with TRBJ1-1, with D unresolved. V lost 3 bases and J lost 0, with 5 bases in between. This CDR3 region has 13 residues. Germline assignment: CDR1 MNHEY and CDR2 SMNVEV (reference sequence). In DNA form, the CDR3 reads TGTGCCAGCAGTTTTACTGTGAACACTGAAGCTTTCTTT. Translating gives CASSFTVNTEAFF.

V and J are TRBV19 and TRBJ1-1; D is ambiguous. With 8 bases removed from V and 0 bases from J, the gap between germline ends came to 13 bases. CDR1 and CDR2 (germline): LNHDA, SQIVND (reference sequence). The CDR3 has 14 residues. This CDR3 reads CASQNRDLNTEAFF. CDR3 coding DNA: TGTGCCAGTCAAAACAGAGACTTGAACACTGAAGCTTTCTTT.

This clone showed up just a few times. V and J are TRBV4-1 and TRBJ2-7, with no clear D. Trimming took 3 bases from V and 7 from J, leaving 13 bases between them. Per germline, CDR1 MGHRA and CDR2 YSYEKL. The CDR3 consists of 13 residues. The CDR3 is CASSQPGLGEQYF. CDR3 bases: TGCGCCAGCAGCCAGCCAGGATTAGGAGAGCAGTACTTC.

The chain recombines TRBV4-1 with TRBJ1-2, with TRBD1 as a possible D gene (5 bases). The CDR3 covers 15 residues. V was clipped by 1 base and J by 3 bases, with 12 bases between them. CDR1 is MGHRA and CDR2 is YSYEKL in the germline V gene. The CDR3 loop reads CASSQVSGEHYGYTF. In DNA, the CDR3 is TGCGCCAGCAGCCAAGTATCGGGGGAGCACTATGGCTACACCTTC.

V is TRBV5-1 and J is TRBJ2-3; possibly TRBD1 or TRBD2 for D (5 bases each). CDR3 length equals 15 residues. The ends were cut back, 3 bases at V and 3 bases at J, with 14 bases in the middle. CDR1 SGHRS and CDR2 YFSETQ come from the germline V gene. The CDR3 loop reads CASSWSGDGTDTQYF. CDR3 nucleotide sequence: TGCGCCAGCAGCTGGTCCGGGGACGGTACAGATACGCAGTATTTT.

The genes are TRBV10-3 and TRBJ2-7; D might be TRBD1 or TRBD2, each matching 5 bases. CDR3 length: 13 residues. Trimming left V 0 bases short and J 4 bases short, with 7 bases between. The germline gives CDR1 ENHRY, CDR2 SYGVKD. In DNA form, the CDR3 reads TGTGCCATCAGTGAGTCGAGGGGATACGAGCAGTACTTC. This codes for CAISESRGYEQYF.

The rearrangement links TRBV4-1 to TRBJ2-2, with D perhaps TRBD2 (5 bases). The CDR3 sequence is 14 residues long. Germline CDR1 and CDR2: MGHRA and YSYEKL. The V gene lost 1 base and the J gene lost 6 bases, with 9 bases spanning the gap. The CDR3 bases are TGCGCCAGCAGCCAAGGCCGGGGTGCCGGGGAGCTGTTTTTT. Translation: CASSQGRGAGELFF.

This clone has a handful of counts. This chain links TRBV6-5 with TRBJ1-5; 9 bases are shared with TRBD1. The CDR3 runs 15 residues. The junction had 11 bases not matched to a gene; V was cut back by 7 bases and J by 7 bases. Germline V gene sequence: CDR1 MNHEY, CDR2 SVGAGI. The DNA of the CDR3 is TGTGCCAGCACCGATGGGACAGGGTCTGGGCAGCCCCAGCATTTT. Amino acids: CASTDGTGSGQPQHF.

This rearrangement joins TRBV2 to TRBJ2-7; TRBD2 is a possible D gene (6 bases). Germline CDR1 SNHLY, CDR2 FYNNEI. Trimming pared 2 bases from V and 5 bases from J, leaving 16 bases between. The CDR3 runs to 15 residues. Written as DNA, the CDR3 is TGTGCCAGCAGTGAAAGTTCAGGAGGGGCCCACGAGCAGTACTTC. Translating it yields CASSESSGGAHEQYF.

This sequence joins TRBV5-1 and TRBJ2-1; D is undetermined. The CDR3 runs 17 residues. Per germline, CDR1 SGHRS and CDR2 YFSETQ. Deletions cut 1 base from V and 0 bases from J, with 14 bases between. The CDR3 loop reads CASSLSTEPSSYNEQFF. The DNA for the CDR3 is TGCGCCAGCAGCTTGTCAACCGAACCTAGCTCCTACAATGAGCAGTTCTTC.